Each of the 4 T cell receptor beta chains below was sequenced from the same sample in a study of breast tumors, draining lymph nodes, adjacent tissues. In TCRdb, the multiplex PCR reads were re-called with MiXCR into one record per CDR3 protein. There are roughly 220,000 distinct CDR3 sequences in the sample; around 35% occur only once, and approximately 3.3% lies in the top ten. Axillary draining lymph nodes of breast cancer patients supplied the node samples. The sample comprised axillary lymph node tissue. These receptors came from a female donor with breast cancer. Some clones in this sample may be carry-over from other donors' samples.

About this clonotype itself: The junction departs from germline at one end; a sequencing error may be responsible. This chain connects TRBV5-1 to TRBJ1-2, with 10 bases fitting TRBD1. The CDR3 covers 14 residues. The germline V gene has CDR1 SGHRS and CDR2 YFSETQ. The CDR3 is CAGSPDRGADGYTF. CDR3 nucleotide sequence: TGCGCCGGCAGCCCGGACAGGGGGGCAGATGGCTACACCTTC.

This chain links TRBV24-1 with TRBJ2-7; TRBD2 agrees at 13 bases. CDR3 length: 16 amino acids. From germline, CDR1 is KGHDR and CDR2 SFDVKD. The J segment lost 5 bases and the V segment lost 4 bases, leaving 7 bases of the junction unmatched. CDR3 in DNA: TGTGCCACCAGTGACCAACTAGCGGGAGGGCCTGACGAGCAGTACTTC. It is translated as CATSDQLAGGPDEQYF.

This clonotype has a handful of counts. V usage is TRBV6-5 and J usage is TRBJ2-7; no firm D call. Germline loops: CDR1 MNHEY, CDR2 SVGAGI. Deletions cut 5 bases from V and 0 bases from J, with 11 bases between. The CDR3 is made up of 14 amino acids. DNA of the CDR3: TGTGCCAGCAGTCACGCCGAGAGCTCCTACGAGCAGTACTTC. It yields the protein CASSHAESSYEQYF.

This clonotype was recorded at least ten times. V is TRBV7-2 and J is TRBJ1-5; TRBD1 is a possible D gene (6 bases). Germline values: CDR1 SGHTA, CDR2 FQGNSA. This CDR3 is 13 amino acids long. V gave up 4 bases and J gave up 6 bases, with 10 bases separating them. CDR3 sequence reads: CASSSSQGQPQHF. The CDR3 nucleotides are TGTGCCAGCAGCTCCTCACAGGGTCAGCCCCAGCATTTT.